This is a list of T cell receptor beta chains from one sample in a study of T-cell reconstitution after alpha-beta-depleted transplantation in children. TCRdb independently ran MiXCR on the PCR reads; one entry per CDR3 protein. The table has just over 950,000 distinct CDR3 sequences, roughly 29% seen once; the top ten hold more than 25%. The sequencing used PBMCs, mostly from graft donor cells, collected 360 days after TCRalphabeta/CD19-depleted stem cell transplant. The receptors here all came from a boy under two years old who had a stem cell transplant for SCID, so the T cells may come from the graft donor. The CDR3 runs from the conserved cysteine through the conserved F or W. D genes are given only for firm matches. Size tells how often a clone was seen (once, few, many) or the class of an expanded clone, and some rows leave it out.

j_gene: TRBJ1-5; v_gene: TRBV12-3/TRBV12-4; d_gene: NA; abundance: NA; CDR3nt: TGTGCCAGCAGTTCCCAGTACAATCAGCCCCAGCATTTT; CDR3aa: CASSSQYNQPQHF
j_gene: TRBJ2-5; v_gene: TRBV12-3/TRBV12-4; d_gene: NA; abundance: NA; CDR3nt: TGTGCCAGCAGTTTTGGGTCTACAATCCAAGAGACCCAGTACTTC; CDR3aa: CASSFGSTIQETQYF
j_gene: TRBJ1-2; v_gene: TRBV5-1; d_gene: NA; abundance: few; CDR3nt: TGCGCCAGCAGCCTACTCGGAAAGGGTGGCTACACCTTC; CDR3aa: CASSLLGKGGYTF
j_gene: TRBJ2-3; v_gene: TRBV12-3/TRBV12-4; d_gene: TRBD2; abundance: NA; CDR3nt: TGTGCCAGTTCCGGGACTAGCGGGGGGTCCAGCAGCACAGATACGCAGTATTTT; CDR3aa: CASSGTSGGSSSTDTQYF
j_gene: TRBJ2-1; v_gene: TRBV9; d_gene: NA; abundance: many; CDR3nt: TGTGCCAGCAGCGAAGACGGGGGTTCGGATGAGCAGTTCTTC; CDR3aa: CASSEDGGSDEQFF
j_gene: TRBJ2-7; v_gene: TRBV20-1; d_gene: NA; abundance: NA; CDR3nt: TGCAGTGCTAAGGGGGACCCCACCTACGAGCAGTACTTC; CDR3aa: CSAKGDPTYEQYF
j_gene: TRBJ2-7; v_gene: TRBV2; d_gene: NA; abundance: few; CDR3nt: TGTGCCAGCGACTTCAAGAGCTCCTACGAGCAGTACTTC; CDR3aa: CASDFKSSYEQYF
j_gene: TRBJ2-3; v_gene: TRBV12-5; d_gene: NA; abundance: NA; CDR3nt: TGTGCTAGTGGTTTGGTACCCCCGTGGAGGGTAGCGGATACGCAGTATTTT; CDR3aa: CASGLVPPWRVADTQYF
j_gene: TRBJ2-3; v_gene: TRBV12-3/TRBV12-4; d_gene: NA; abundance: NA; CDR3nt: TGTGCCAGCAGTTTAGGGCTAGGGGCACCCTCAGATACGCAGTATTTT; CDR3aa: CASSLGLGAPSDTQYF
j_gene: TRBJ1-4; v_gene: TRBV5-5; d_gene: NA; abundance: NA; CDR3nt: TGTGCCAGCAGCGGGGAAGGGTGGCCTAATGAAAAACTGTTTTTT; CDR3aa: CASSGEGWPNEKLFF
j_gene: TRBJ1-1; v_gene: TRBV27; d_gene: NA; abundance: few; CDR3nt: TGTGCCAGCGGCCCTTGGGGGGGAACTGAAGCTTTCTTT; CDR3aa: CASGPWGGTEAFF
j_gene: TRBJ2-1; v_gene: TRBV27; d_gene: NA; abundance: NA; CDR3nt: TGTGCCAGCAGACTTATGGGCCCAAGGGGAACGAGCTACAATGAGCAGTTCTTC; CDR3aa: CASRLMGPRGTSYNEQFF
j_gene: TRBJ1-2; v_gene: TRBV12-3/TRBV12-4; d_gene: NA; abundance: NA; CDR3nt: TGTGCCAGCACCTCCACCAGGGCCACGGATGGCTACACCTTC; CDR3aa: CASTSTRATDGYTF
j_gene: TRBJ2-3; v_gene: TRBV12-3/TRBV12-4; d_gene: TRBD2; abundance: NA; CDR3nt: TGTGCCAGCAGTTTGCGGGGGGGGAGAGATACGCAGTATTTT; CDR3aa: CASSLRGGRDTQYF
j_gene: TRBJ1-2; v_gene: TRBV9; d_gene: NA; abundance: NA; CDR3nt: TGTGCCAGCAGCGCAGGGGTTTCAGGAGGCTACACCTTC; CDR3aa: CASSAGVSGGYTF
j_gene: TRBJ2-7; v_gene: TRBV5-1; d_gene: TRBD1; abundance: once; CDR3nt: TGCGCCAGCAGCGACCTGGGACAGGGGTACTACGAGCAGTACTTC; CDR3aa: CASSDLGQGYYEQYF
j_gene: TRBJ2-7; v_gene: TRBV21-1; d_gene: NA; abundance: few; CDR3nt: TGTGCCAGCAGCCAGGGATTAGACTACGAGCAGTACTTC; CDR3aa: CASSQGLDYEQYF
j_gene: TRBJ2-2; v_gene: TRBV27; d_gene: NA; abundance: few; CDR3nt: TGTGCCAGCAGTCCCGTTGGGGGGCGCGGGGCCGGGGAGCTGTTTTTT; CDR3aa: CASSPVGGRGAGELFF
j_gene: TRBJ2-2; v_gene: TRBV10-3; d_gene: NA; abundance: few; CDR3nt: TGTGCCATCAGTTCTACGTCTGCCGGGGAGCTGTTTTTT; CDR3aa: CAISSTSAGELFF
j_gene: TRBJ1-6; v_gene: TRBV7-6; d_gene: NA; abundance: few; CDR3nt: TGTGCCAGCAGCTTAGAGGGGGATAGAAATTCACCCCTCCACTTT; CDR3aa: CASSLEGDRNSPLHF
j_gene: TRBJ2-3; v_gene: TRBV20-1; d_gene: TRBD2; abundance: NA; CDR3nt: TGCAGTGCTAGCTTAGGGGCGGGAGCAGATACGCAGTATTTT; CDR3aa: CSASLGAGADTQYF
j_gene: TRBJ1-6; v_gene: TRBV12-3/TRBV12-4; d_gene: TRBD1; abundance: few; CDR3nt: TGTGCCAGCAGTCTCCGACAGGGGGCCCATTCACCCCTCCACTTT; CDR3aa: CASSLRQGAHSPLHF
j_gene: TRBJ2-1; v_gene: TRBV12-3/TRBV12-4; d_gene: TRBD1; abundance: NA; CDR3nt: TGTGCCAGCAGTTTAGGGCAGGGGGCCGAAAAGTTCTTC; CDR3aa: CASSLGQGAEKFF
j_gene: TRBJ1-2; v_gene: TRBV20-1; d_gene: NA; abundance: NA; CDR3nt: TGCAGTGCAACCCGGGACATACCTGGCTACACCTTC; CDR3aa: CSATRDIPGYTF
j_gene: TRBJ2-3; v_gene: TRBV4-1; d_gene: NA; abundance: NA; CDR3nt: TGCGCCAGCAGCCAAGTGGCAGCAAGGCAGTATTTT; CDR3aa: CASSQVAARQYF